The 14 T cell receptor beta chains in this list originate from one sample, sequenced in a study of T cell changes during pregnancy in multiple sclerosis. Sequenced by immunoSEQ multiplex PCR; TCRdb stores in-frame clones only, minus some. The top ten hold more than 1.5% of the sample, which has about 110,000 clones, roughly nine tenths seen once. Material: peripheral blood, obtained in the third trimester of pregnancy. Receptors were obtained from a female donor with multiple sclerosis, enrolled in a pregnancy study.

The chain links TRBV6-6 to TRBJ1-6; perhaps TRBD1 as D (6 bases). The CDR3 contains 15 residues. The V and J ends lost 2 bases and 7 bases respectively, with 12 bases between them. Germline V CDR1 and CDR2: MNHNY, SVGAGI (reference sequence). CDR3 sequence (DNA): TGTGCCAGCAGTTACGCGGAGGGGGGGAATTCACCCCTCCACTTT. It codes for CASSYAEGGNSPLHF.

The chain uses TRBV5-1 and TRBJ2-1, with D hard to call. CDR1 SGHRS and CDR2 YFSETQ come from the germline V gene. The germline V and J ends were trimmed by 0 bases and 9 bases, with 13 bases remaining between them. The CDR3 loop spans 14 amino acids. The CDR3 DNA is TGCGCCAGCAGCTTGGGGCGAGGTAAAGGTGAGCAGTTCTTC. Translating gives CASSLGRGKGEQFF.

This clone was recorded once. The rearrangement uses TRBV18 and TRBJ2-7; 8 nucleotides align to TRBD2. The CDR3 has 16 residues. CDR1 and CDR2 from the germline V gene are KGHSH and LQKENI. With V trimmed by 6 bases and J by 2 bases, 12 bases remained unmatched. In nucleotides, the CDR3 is TGTGCCAGCTCTCCAATCAAGCGGGAGAGGCCCTACGAGCAGTACTTC. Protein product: CASSPIKRERPYEQYF. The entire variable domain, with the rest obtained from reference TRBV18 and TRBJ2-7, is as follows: NAGVMQNPRHLVRRRGQEARLRCSPMKGHSHVYWYRQLPEEGLKFMVYLQKENIIDESGMPKERFSAEFPKEGPSILRIQQVVRGDSAAYFCASSPIKRERPYEQYFGPGTRLTVT.

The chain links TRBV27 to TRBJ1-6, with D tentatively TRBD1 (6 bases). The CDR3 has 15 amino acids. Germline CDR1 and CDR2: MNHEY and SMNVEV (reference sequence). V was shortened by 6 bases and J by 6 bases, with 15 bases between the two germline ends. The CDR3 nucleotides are TGTGCCAGCAGCCTCCAGGGGACCTTTAATTCACCCCTCCACTTT. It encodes CASSLQGTFNSPLHF.

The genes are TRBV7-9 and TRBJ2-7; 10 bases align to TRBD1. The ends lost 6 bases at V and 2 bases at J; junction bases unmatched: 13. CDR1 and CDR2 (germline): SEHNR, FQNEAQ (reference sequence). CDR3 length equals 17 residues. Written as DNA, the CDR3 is TGTGCCAGCAGTCGTGCGACCGGGACAGGGGCTCCCTACGAGCAGTACTTC. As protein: CASSRATGTGAPYEQYF.

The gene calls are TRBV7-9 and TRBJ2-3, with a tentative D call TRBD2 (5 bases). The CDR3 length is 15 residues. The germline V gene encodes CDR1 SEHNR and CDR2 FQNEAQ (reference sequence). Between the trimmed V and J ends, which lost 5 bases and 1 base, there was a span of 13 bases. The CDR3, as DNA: TGTGCCAGCAGCCAGAGGGAACTACGCACAGATACGCAGTATTTT. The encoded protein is CASSQRELRTDTQYF.

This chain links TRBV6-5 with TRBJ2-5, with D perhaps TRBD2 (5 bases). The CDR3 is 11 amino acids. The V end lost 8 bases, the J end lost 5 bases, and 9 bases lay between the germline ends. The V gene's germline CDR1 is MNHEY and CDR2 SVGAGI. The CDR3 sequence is CASGREETQYF. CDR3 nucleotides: TGTGCCAGCGGAAGGGAGGAGACCCAGTACTTC.

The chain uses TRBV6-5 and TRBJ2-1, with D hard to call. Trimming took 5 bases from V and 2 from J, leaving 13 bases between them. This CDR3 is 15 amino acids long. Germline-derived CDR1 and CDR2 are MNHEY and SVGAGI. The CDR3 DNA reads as TGTGCCAGCAGTCTAGGCGGTTTAACCTACAATGAGCAGTTCTTC. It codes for CASSLGGLTYNEQFF.

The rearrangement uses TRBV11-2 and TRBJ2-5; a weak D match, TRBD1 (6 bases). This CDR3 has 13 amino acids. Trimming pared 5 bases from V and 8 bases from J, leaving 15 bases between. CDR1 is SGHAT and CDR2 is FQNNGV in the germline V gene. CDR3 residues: CASSPGTRGTQYF. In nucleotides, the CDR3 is TGTGCCAGCAGCCCAGGGACACGCGGCACCCAGTACTTC.

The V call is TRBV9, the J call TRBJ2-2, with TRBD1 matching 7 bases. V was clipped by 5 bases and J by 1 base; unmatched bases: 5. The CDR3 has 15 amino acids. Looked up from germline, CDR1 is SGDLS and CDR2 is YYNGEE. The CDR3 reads CASSLRDRNTGELFF. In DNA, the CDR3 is TGTGCCAGCAGTCTAAGGGACAGGAACACCGGGGAGCTGTTTTTT. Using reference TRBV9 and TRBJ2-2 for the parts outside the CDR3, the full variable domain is DSGVTQTPKHLITATGQRVTLRCSPRSGDLSVYWYQQSLDQGLQFLIQYYNGEERAKGNILERFSAQQFPDLHSELNLSSLELGDSALYFCASSLRDRNTGELFFGEGSRLTVL.

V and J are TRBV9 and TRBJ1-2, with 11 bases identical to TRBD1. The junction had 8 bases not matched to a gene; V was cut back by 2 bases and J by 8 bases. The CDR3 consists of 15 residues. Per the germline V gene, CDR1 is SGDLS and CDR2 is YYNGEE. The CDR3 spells CASSVTDRGLWGYTF. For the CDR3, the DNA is TGTGCCAGCAGCGTCACGGACAGGGGGCTTTGGGGCTACACCTTC.

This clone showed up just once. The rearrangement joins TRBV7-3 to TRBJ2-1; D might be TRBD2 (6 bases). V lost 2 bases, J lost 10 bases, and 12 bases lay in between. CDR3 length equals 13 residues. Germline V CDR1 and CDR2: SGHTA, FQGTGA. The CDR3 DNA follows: TGTGCCAGCAGCTTACAAAGGACTAACGAGCAGTTCTTC. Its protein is CASSLQRTNEQFF.

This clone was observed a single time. The CDR3 bases are TGTGCCAGCAGCGTAGGGGGACTAGCGGGAGTTGGGCAAGAGACCCAGTACTTC. Protein: CASSVGGLAGVGQETQYF. This chain uses TRBV9 with TRBJ2-5, with TRBD2 matching 14 bases. This CDR3 has 18 amino acids. V was pared by 0 bases and J by 2 bases, with 6 bases of the junction left unmatched. CDR1 and CDR2 (germline): SGDLS, YYNGEE.

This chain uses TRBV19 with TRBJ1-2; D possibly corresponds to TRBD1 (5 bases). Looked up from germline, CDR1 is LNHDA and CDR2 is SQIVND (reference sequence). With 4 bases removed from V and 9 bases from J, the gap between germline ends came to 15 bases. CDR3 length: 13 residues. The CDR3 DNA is TGTGCCAGTAGTACTAGTGACAGAAGGAGCTACACCTTC. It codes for CASSTSDRRSYTF.